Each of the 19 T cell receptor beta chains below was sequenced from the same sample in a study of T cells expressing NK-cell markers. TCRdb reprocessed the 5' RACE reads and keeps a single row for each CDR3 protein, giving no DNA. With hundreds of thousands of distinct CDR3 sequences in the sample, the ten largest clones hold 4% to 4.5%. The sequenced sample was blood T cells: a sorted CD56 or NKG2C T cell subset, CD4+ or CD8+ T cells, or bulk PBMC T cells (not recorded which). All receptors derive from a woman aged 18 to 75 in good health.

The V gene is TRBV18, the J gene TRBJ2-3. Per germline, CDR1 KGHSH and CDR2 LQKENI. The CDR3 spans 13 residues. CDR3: CASSTLGTDTQYF.

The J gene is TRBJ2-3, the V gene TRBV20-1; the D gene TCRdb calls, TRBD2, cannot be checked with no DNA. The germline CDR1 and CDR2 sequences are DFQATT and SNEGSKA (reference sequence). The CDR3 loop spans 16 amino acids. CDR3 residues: CSARSGLAGGLNTQYF.

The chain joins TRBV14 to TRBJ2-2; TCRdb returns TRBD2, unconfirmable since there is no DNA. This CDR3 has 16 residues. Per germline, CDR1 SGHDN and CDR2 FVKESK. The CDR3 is CASSREGTAVTGELFF.

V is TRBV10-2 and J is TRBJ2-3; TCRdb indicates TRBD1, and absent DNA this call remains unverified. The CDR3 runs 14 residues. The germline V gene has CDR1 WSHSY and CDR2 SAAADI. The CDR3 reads CASTAGHSTDTQYF.

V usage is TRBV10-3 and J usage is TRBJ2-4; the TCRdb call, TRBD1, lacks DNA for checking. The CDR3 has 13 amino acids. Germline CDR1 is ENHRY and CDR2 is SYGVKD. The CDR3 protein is CAISDPKGNIQYF.

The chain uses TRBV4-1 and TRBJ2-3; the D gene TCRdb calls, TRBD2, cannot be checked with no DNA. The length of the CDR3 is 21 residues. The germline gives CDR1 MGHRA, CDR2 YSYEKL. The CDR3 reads CASSLRWLAGGIGSGTDTQYF.

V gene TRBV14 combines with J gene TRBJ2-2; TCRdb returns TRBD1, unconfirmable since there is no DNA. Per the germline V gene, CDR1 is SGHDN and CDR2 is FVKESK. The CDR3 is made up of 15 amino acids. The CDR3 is CASRNAGTITGELFF.

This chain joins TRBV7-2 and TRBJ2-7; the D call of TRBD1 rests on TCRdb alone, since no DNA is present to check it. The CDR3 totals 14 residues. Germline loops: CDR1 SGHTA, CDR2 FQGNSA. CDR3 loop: CASSVQGALYEQYF.

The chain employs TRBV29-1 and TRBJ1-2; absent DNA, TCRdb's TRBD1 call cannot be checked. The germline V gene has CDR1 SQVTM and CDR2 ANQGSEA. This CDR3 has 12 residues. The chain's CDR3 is CSLTRDRSGYTF.

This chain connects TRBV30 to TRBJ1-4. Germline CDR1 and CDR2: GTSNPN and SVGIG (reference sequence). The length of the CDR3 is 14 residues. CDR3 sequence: CAWSVPATNEKLFF.

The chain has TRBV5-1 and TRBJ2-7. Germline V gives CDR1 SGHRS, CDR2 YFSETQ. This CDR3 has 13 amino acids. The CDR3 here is CASSLPSSYEQYF.

The CDR3 reads CASSFTLGPSDRFF. This sequence joins TRBV7-2 and TRBJ2-1; the TCRdb D gene call, TRBD2, has no DNA to confirm it. This CDR3 contains 14 residues. The V gene's germline CDR1 is SGHTA and CDR2 FQGNSA.

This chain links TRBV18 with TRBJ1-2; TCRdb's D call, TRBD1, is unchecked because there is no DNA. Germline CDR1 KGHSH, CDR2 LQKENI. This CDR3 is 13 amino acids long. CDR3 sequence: CASSPRTDYGYTF.

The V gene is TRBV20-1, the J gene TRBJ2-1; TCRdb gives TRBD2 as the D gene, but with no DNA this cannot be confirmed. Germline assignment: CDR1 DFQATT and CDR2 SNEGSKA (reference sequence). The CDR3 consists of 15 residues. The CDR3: CSARDKTSGRFEQFF.

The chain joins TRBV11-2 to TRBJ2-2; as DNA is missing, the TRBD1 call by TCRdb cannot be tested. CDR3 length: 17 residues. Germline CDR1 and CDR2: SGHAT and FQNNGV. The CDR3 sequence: CASSLSPGTANTGELFF.

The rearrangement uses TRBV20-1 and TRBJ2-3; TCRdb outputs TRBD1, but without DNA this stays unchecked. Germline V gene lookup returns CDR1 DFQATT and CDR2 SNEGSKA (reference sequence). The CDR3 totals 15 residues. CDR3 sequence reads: CSARDTGQGTDTQYF.

The CDR3 here is CAGMGGLSTGELFF. The rearrangement uses TRBV27 and TRBJ2-2; TCRdb outputs TRBD2, but without DNA this stays unchecked. CDR1 and CDR2 from the germline V gene are MNHEY and SMNVEV (reference sequence). This CDR3 comprises 14 residues.

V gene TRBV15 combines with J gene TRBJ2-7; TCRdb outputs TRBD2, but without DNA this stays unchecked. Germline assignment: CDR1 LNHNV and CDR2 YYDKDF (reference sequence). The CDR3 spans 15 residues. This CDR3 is CASRPSGTKGHEQYF.

The CDR3 is CASSTLPTGVATNEKLFF. The chain joins TRBV19 to TRBJ1-4. This CDR3 has 18 amino acids. Germline-derived CDR1 and CDR2 are LNHDA and SQIVND (reference sequence).